These 15 T cell receptor beta chains came from one sample sequenced in a study of vaccination effects on CD4 cells after COVID-19 (dated by TCRdb to the early 2020s). In the ViraFEST assay, PBMC were stimulated with viral peptide pools, and TCR sequencing was then used to find antigen-specific CD4+ T cell clonotypes based on their expansion. After around 11 days of culture, CD4+ T cells were isolated with the EasySep CD4+ T cell isolation kit. Their recognized antigens are unknown. Library prep was done by the immunoSEQ multiplex PCR assay. Imported from immuneACCESS, the table was reduced by TCRdb to in-frame sequences with V and J called. These copies leave out some clones; in studies compared against another copy, an unresolved V gene accounts for under half, and the cause of the remainder is not known. In this sample the table shows more than 25,000 clones, roughly two thirds of which occur a single time. The ten top clones hold 25% to 30% of the sample.

This material consisted of CD4+ T cells from PBMCs cultured with HCoV-229E spike peptides, taken before COVID-19 vaccination. The cell subset or site label, read with the paper, signifies: HCoV-229E spike overlapping peptide pool stimulation. Receptors were obtained from a human donor who received a COVID-19 vaccine.

This clone appeared once. This rearrangement joins TRBV5-4 to TRBJ2-2, with TRBD2 identical over 9 bases. V dropped 5 bases and J dropped 4; count of bases not matched to a gene: 9. This CDR3 is built from 16 residues. CDR1 is SGHNT, CDR2 YYREEE, per germline (reference sequence). This chain's CDR3 is CASRITGTSSTGELFF. CDR3 DNA: TGTGCCAGCAGAATCACCGGGACTAGCAGCACCGGGGAGCTGTTTTTT.

The genes are TRBV6-4 and TRBJ2-5, with a weak D call TRBD1 (6 bases). CDR3 length: 13 residues. Germline CDR1 and CDR2: MRHNA and SNTAGT. The ends were cut back, 11 bases at V and 4 bases at J, with 17 bases in the middle. Here the CDR3 reads CAPRGKGRETQYF. For the CDR3, the DNA is TGTGCCCCCAGGGGAAAGGGGCGAGAGACCCAGTACTTC.

The chain carries TRBV4-1 and TRBJ2-3; tentatively, D is TRBD1 (5 bases). This CDR3 has 15 residues. Trimming pared 0 bases from V and 2 bases from J, leaving 9 bases between. The germline V gene has CDR1 MGHRA and CDR2 YSYEKL. In DNA form, the CDR3 reads TGCGCCAGCAGCCAAGATAGACAGAACACAGATACGCAGTATTTT. This gives the protein CASSQDRQNTDTQYF.

The chain employs TRBV27 and TRBJ1-1; 8 nucleotides line up with TRBD1. This CDR3 spans 13 amino acids. Germline CDR1 MNHEY, CDR2 SMNVEV (reference sequence). The V gene end was trimmed by 4 bases and the J gene end by 6 bases; junction bases not matched to a gene: 4. The CDR3 DNA reads as TGTGCCAGCAGTTCTACAGGGGGGGCTGAAGCTTTCTTT. It translates to CASSSTGGAEAFF.

This clone was detected only a few times. This chain uses TRBV2 with TRBJ2-5; D not resolved. Germline V gives CDR1 SNHLY, CDR2 FYNNEI. The CDR3 runs to 12 residues. V lost 5 bases and J lost 7, with 11 bases in between. This CDR3 is CASSLDYGTQYF. In DNA form, the CDR3 reads TGTGCCAGCAGTCTAGATTATGGGACCCAGTACTTC.

The genes are TRBV11-2 and TRBJ1-5; 10 bases align to TRBD1. This CDR3 has 15 amino acids. Germline trimming cut 3 bases from V and 4 bases from J; bases unmatched to any gene: 3. Germline V gene lookup returns CDR1 SGHAT and CDR2 FQNNGV. CDR3 DNA: TGTGCCAGCAGCTTGGGACAGGGGAGGAATCAGCCCCAGCATTTT. Translated: CASSLGQGRNQPQHF.

This chain joins TRBV19 and TRBJ2-7; D is tentatively TRBD1 or TRBD2 (6 bases each). The CDR3 consists of 13 residues. Germline V gene sequence: CDR1 LNHDA, CDR2 SQIVND (reference sequence). V was cut by 9 bases and J by 3 bases, with 15 bases left in between. CDR3 nucleotide sequence: TGTGCCAGCCGGGGGTCAGGGGTCTACGAGCAGTACTTC. It translates to CASRGSGVYEQYF.

The chain carries TRBV4-2 and TRBJ1-1, with D maybe TRBD1 (5 bases). CDR3 length equals 15 residues. The germline gives CDR1 LGHNA, CDR2 YNFKEQ. Trimming pared 0 bases from V and 0 bases from J, leaving 8 bases between. The CDR3 DNA reads as TGTGCCAGCAGCCAAGAAGGGGATCTGAACACTGAAGCTTTCTTT. Protein product: CASSQEGDLNTEAFF.

This rearrangement joins TRBV28 to TRBJ1-3; D is perhaps TRBD1 (5 bases). Between the trimmed V and J ends, which lost 3 bases and 1 base, there was a span of 13 bases. The CDR3 runs 16 residues. Germline-derived CDR1 and CDR2 are MDHEN and SYDVKM. For the CDR3, the DNA is TGTGCCAGCAGTTTCGCATCCAGGGAATCTGGAAACACCATATATTTT. It translates to CASSFASRESGNTIYF.

This chain links TRBV27 with TRBJ2-4; the D is unclear. The CDR3 extends over 13 amino acids. V lost 5 bases to trimming and J lost 3 bases, with 8 bases between them. The germline V gene has CDR1 MNHEY and CDR2 SMNVEV (reference sequence). The CDR3 is CASSLRSKNIQYF. Written as DNA, the CDR3 is TGTGCCAGCAGTCTTCGGAGCAAAAACATTCAGTACTTC.

This clone was counted only a few times. The genes are TRBV10-3 and TRBJ1-3, with a possible D match to TRBD1 (6 bases). The CDR3 spans 16 residues. Trimming stripped 8 bases from V and 0 bases from J, with 17 bases between. The germline CDR1 and CDR2 sequences are ENHRY and SYGVKD. The chain's CDR3 is CAIRRAGASSGNTIYF. The CDR3 DNA is TGTGCCATCCGTAGGGCAGGGGCAAGCTCTGGAAACACCATATATTTT.

The chain couples TRBV19 to TRBJ2-6, with D perhaps TRBD1 or TRBD2 (5 bases each). Germline V gene sequence: CDR1 LNHDA, CDR2 SQIVND (reference sequence). The CDR3 totals 19 residues. Trimming removed 2 bases from V and 1 base from J, with 18 bases in between. The CDR3 DNA follows: TGTGCCAGTAGTATACAGCCGGGGACGGGTTTATCTGGGGCCAACGTCCTGACTTTC. Its translation: CASSIQPGTGLSGANVLTF.

This rearrangement joins TRBV7-8 to TRBJ2-7, with TRBD1 identical over 7 bases. J lost 7 bases, V lost 1 base, and 7 bases had no gene match. Germline V CDR1 and CDR2: SGHVS, FQNEAQ. The length of the CDR3 is 14 residues. Written as DNA, the CDR3 is TGTGCCAGCAGCTTAGGGCAGGGGGTGGAAGAGCAGTACTTC. It translates to CASSLGQGVEEQYF.

In this sample, this clone turned up a few times. J is TRBJ1-1 and V is TRBV10-3; TRBD1 matches 8 bases. This CDR3 contains 15 residues. Looked up from germline, CDR1 is ENHRY and CDR2 is SYGVKD. With 3 bases clipped from V and 5 bases from J, the junction kept 8 bases outside the gene matches. The CDR3 bases are TGTGCCATCAGTGACCGAGGACAGGGAGGGACTGAAGCTTTCTTT. It is translated as CAISDRGQGGTEAFF.

The chain combines TRBV3-1 (or the pseudogene TRBV3-2) with TRBJ2-2; 11 nucleotides align to TRBD2. The germline V gene has CDR1 LGHDT and CDR2 YNNKEL (reference sequence). J was trimmed by 6 bases and V by 2 bases; bases with no gene match: 8. This CDR3 comprises 17 residues. The CDR3 protein is CASSQSRLAGYPGELFF. CDR3 nucleotides: TGTGCCAGCAGCCAATCCAGACTAGCGGGATACCCCGGGGAGCTGTTTTTT.